This T cell receptor (beta chain) was captured by sequencing in a study of blood T cell repertoires in COVID-19. Study-wide background: Italy, Spain and the United States were the sources of the convalescent and acute COVID-19 samples.

Everyone who took part was about 18 to 90 years old, and they came from 24 US areas. Cohort allocation depended upon clinical history that participants reported. Trimming cost V 2 bases and J 2 bases; bases outside gene matches: 5. The CDR3 totals 15 residues. Looked up from germline, CDR1 is MNHEY and CDR2 is SVGAGI. Authors' data handling: The assay estimated nucleated cells by amplifying reference gene primers. The data were produced by immunoSEQ multiplex PCR, yet TCRdb's version contains in-frame clones alone and is incomplete. That table is the source of V, J and clone size, and D and trimming were worked out from the DNA. The table lists some 150,000 clones, about 90% of them singletons.

The J gene is TRBJ1-1, the V gene TRBV6-5; 7 bases agree with TRBD1. Sequencing input: PBMCs or T cells enriched from blood (not recorded which). The clonotype comes from a human donor with acute COVID-19. The donor label of this sample is uncertain. The chain's CDR3 is CASSYTRDRNTEAFF. In DNA, the CDR3 is TGTGCCAGCAGTTACACCCGGGACAGAAACACTGAAGCTTTCTTT.